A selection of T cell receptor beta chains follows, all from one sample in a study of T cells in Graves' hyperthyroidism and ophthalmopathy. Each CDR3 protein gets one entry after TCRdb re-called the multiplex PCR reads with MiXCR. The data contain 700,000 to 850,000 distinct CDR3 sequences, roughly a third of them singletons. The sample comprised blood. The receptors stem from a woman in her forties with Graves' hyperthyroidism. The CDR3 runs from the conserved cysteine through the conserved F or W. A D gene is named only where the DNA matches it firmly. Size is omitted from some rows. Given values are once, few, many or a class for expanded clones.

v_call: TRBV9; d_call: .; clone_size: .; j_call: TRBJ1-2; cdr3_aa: CASSRSSGPNYGYTF; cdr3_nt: TGTGCCAGCAGCAGATCTTCGGGACCCAACTATGGCTACACCTTC
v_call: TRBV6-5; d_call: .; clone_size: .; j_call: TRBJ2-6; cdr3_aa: CAISEGLAGANVLTF; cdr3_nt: TGTGCCATCAGTGAGGGGTTAGCCGGGGCCAACGTCCTGACTTTC
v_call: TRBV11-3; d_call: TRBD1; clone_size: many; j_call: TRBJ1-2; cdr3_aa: CASSFRDRTYGYTF; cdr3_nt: TGTGCCAGCAGCTTTCGGGACAGAACATATGGCTACACCTTC
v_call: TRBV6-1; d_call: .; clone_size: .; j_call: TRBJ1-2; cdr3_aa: CASILLLGAGTPMLGYTF; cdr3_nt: TGTGCCAGCATCCTACTCCTGGGCGCCGGGACTCCAATGTTGGGCTACACCTTC
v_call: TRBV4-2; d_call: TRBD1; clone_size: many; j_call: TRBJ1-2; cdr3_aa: CASSQDVGGFYGYTF; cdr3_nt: TGTGCCAGCAGCCAAGATGTAGGGGGCTTCTATGGCTACACCTTC
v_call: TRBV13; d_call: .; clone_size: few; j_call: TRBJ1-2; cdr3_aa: CASSLWGRGYTF; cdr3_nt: TGTGCCAGCAGCTTATGGGGGCGCGGCTACACCTTC
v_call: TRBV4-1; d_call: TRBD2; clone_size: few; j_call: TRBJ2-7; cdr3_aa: CASSPPGLASSYEQYF; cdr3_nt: TGCGCCAGCAGCCCCCCAGGACTAGCCAGCTCCTACGAGCAGTACTTC
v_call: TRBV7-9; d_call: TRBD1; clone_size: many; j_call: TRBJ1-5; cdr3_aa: CASSASGGGNQPQHF; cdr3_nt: TGTGCCAGCAGCGCCTCAGGGGGCGGCAATCAGCCCCAGCATTTT
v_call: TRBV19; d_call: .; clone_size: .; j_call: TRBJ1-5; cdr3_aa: CASSIGKGTRPQHF; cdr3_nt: TGTGCCAGTAGTATAGGTAAGGGGACTCGGCCCCAGCATTTT
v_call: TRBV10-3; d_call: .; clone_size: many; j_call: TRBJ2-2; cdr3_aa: CAISEMAGELFF; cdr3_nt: TGTGCCATCAGTGAGATGGCCGGGGAGCTGTTTTTT
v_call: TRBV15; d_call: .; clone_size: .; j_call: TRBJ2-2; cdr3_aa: CATSREGRGGTGELFF; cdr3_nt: TGTGCCACCAGCAGAGAGGGGCGGGGTGGCACCGGGGAGCTGTTTTTT
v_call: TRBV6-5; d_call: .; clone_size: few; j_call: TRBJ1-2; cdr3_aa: CASSYSRRSVDNYGYTF; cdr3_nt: TGTGCCAGCAGTTACTCTAGACGTTCGGTTGATAACTATGGCTACACCTTC
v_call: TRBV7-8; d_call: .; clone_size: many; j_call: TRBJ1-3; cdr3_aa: CASSFHSGNTIYF; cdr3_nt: TGTGCCAGCAGCTTCCACTCTGGAAACACCATATATTTT
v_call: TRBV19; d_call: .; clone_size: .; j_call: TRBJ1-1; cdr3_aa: CASSIGWGLRRTEAFF; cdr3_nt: TGTGCCAGTAGTATAGGGTGGGGGTTGCGTCGCACTGAAGCTTTCTTT
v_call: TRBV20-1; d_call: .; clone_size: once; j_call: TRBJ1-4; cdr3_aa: CSALRGSSRKLFF; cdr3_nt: TGCAGTGCTTTGAGGGGATCGTCCCGAAAACTGTTTTTT
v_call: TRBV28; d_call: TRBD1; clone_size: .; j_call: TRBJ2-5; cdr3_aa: CASTPGQGQETQYF; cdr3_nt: TGTGCCAGCACACCGGGACAGGGGCAAGAGACCCAGTACTTC
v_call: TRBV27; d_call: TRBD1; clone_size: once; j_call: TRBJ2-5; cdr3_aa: CASGQVEETQYF; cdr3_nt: TGTGCCAGCGGACAGGTGGAAGAGACCCAGTACTTC
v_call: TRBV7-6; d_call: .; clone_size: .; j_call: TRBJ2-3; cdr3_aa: CASSPRAVGDTDTQYF; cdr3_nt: TGTGCCAGCAGCCCAAGGGCGGTGGGGGACACAGATACGCAGTATTTT
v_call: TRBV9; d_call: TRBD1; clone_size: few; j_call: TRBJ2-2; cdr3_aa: CASSVAIGWTGQHGELFF; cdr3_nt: TGTGCCAGCAGCGTAGCTATAGGGTGGACAGGGCAGCACGGGGAGCTGTTTTTT
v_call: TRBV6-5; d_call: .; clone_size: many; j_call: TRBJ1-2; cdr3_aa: CASRREDSNYGYTF; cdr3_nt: TGTGCCAGCAGACGGGAGGATTCTAACTATGGCTACACCTTC
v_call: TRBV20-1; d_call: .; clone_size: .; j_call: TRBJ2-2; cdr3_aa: CSARDYKGVGELFF; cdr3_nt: TGCAGTGCTAGAGATTATAAGGGGGTCGGGGAGCTGTTTTTT
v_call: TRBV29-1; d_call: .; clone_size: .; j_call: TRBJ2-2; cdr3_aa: CSVAANGSRELFF; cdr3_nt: TGCAGCGTTGCGGCTAACGGGAGCCGGGAGCTGTTTTTT
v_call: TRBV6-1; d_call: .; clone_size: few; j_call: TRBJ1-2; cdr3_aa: CASSPRTRNYGYTF; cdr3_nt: TGTGCCAGCAGCCCCCGGACGAGAAACTATGGCTACACCTTC